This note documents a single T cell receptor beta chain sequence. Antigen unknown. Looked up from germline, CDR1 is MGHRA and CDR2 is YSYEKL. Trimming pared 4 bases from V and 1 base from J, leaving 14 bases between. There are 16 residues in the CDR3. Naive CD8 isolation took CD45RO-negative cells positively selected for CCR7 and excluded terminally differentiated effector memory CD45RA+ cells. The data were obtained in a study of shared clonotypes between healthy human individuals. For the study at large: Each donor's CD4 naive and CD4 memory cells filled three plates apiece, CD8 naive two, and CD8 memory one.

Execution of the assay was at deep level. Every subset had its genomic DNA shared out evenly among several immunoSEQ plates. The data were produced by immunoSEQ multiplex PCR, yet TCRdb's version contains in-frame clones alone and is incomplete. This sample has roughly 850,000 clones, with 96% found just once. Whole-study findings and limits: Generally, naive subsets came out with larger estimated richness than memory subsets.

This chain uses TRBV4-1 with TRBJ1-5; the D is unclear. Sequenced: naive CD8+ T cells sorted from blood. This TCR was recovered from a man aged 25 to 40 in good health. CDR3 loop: CASSPQTGMSNQPQHF. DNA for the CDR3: TGCGCCAGCAGCCCCCAGACGGGCATGAGCAATCAGCCCCAGCATTTT.